The following is a T cell receptor (beta chain) sequence with its context. Its antigen is unknown. This record comes from a study of cytomegalovirus exposure and HLA in healthy donors. Study results and caveats: The number of N-insertions in an Asian-associated ancestry cluster was reportedly below the 666-donor mean in a later analysis. Researchers counted approximately 160 TCR beta chains as cytomegalovirus-associated.

The PCR ran on 60 Vbeta and 13 Jbeta primers. The assay was immunoSEQ multiplex PCR, and TCRdb's table has in-frame clones only and misses some. This sample has around 94,000 clones, with roughly 85% found just once. V lost 0 bases and J 11 bases, leaving 20 bases between the germline ends. The CDR3 is 15 amino acids. The germline V gene encodes CDR1 SGHDT and CDR2 YYEEEE. The chain uses TRBV5-6 and TRBJ1-1, with D possibly being TRBD1 (5 bases). The origin of this receptor is a middle-aged man in good health and CMV-seronegative. Sequences were obtained from PBMCs. DNA of the CDR3: TGTGCCAGCAGCTTGGGGGGGAGCGGATCGCGGGGGGCTTTCTTT. It is translated as CASSLGGSGSRGAFF.